Here is one T cell receptor beta chain with its context. Its specificity is unknown. MiXCR was run by TCRdb on the 5' RACE reads, yielding one entry per CDR3 protein. The sample shows some 120,000 distinct CDR3 sequences, approximately 16% of them seen only once. This sample is drawn from a study of T cells after yellow fever vaccination. Findings of the study overall: Reappearing after the booster were most of the clones from primary vaccination (roughly 96% CD4, 88% CD8).

The V gene's germline CDR1 is SGHRS and CDR2 YFSETQ. The CDR3 totals 14 residues. The V end lost 2 bases, the J end lost 1 base, and 9 bases lay between the germline ends. This clonotype originated in a man aged 18-30 years who received the YFV17D yellow fever vaccine. The source material was CD8+ T cells sorted from PBMCs, sampled 5 days after the yellow fever booster vaccination. The chain recombines TRBV5-1 with TRBJ1-1; D is unresolved. CDR3 amino acids: CASSLAGGNTEAFF. The CDR3 bases are TGCGCCAGCAGCTTAGCAGGAGGGAACACTGAAGCTTTCTTT.